The clone carrying this T cell receptor beta chain has a handful of counts. The data belong to a study of T-cell reconstitution after alpha-beta-depleted transplantation in children. Preparation of the TCRbeta library was carried out with unique molecular identifiers. MiXCR, applied by TCRdb to the PCR reads, yields one record per CDR3 protein. The table includes some 300,000 distinct CDR3 sequences, approximately 10% detected once. Germline CDR1 and CDR2: SGHRS and YFSETQ. The CDR3 length is 16 residues. Trimming shortened V by 3 bases and J by 0 bases, and 15 bases separated the two germline ends. This specimen was PBMCs from the stem cell graft donor, taken from the stem cell graft. This chain uses TRBV5-1 with TRBJ1-2; TRBD1 is a possible D gene (6 bases). This sequence was found in a human donor who donated a stem cell graft to a child with acute lymphoblastic leukemia. The CDR3 DNA is TGCGCCAGCAGCTACTTGACAGGAGCAGCTAACTATGGCTACACCTTC. Translating gives CASSYLTGAANYGYTF.